This TCR beta chain was identified in a study of blood T cells in healthy people across ages (dated by TCRdb to between 2014 and 2016). Regarding the study in general: In model experiments, roughly one uniquely barcoded TCR beta cDNA molecule per two T cells was captured by template switching. Using deep sequencing normalized with unique cDNA molecular identifiers, the study measured how TCR beta repertoire diversity changes with age. Four age groups were formed from the donors: young (average 16 years), middle-aged (around 37), aged (around 62) and long-lived (around 82). To avoid experimental bias, donors of different ages were spread randomly across the sequencing lanes. Using the same blood draw, the study looked at two additional independent replicas of 1 million unique cDNA reads for two donors, one aged 18 to 30 and the other aged 80 or older. What the work shows at the level of the full study, not this receptor alone: A strong correlation was found between observed TCR beta diversity and the percentage of naive T cells measured by flow cytometry. Since profiling was done on bulk unsorted PBMCs, naive and antigen-experienced compartments could not be conclusively compared. Total diversity estimates from one million sequenced T cells were considered lower bounds and underestimates. Compared with the aged group, the long-lived group had more naive CD4+ T cells, fewer expanded clones and increased TCR diversity, suggesting age selection. As age increased, observed TCR beta diversity per million T cells dropped in a roughly linear way, and a significant reduction was already evident by age about 40. The CMV infection status of donors was not known, potentially confounding age-related changes in expanded clonotypes.

Systemically healthy Caucasian individuals from Russia, over 30 in total and aged about 6 to 100 years, were included as donors. Each donor gave 8 to 10 milliliters of peripheral blood, collected into EDTA-treated Vacutainer tubes. Ficoll-Paque density-gradient centrifugation was used to isolate PBMCs, with at least 7 million per sample. Total RNA was extracted from PBMCs with Trizol reagent, with at least 6 micrograms obtained per sample. Naive CD45RAhigh/CD27high T cell percentages were measured by flow cytometry on a PBMC aliquot from every donor. V gives up 0 bases and J gives up 11 bases, and the segment between their germline ends measures 19 bases. Reading from cysteine to phenylalanine, the CDR3 counts 15 amino acids. The CDR3 DNA has 45 bases and is translated from base 1. According to the germline V gene (reference sequence), CDR1 reads MNHEY and CDR2 reads SMNVEV. In the case of this clonotype: This receptor's antigen is unknown. Base-call qualities are not available, and no considerably larger clone is one nucleotide away.

The library was generated by 5' RACE. TCRdb shows the sequencer as Illumina HiSeq 2500. A second PCR of about 7 to 12 cycles was performed with a sample-barcoded 5' primer and a J-beta primer mix. Each TCR beta cDNA molecule received a unique molecular identifier from a template-switch 5' adaptor carrying 12 random nucleotides. At least 2.5 million CDR3-containing paired-end reads were obtained from each sample. First-strand cDNA was synthesized from all RNA with the Mint cDNA synthesis kit, primed by a TRBC-specific oligonucleotide. Following uracil-DNA glycosylase treatment, all cDNA underwent a first 18-cycle PCR with the universal primers M1SS and BC2_uni_R. The published analysis was carried out like this. For normalization, 1 million high-quality reads were randomly selected from each sample, with every read carrying a distinct molecular identifier. Instead of being binned into consensus sequences, reads that shared molecular identifiers were thrown out. MiTCR, run with a Q25 quality threshold and the strictest error-elimination algorithm, handled CDR3 identification, clonotype clustering and error correction. Lower-bound total TCR beta diversity was estimated with a nonparametric unseen species model using Euler transformation. TCRdb passed the public sequencing reads through fastp at Q25 and MiXCR, retaining productive beta sequences. Each CDR3 protein gets just one entry, which takes the most common genes and DNA from the rows behind it. The V and J calls and clone size come from TCRdb's table, not from the authors' own analysis. Counted in this sample were some 780,000 distinct CDR3 sequences; 56% of them appeared once. The biggest ten clones account for roughly 25% of the sample.

The chain was built from TRBV27 and TRBJ2-5, with TRBD2 as a weak D call on 5 bases. Sample: blood. The TCR comes from a man between 35 and 55 years old in good health. The DNA sequence is TGTGCCAGCAGTTTATCAATGGGAGATCTACGTGAGCAGTACTTC. Its translation reads: CASSLSMGDLREQYF.